The text below deals with one T cell receptor beta chain. The sample belongs to a study of T cell changes during pregnancy in multiple sclerosis. The germline V and J ends were trimmed by 4 bases and 7 bases, with 16 bases remaining between them. This CDR3 is built from 15 residues. The germline CDR1 and CDR2 sequences are SGHVS and FNYEAQ. Generated by immunoSEQ multiplex PCR, the TCRdb table keeps only in-frame clones and is missing some. The sample yields approximately 130,000 clones, roughly 95% seen once. This sample comprised peripheral blood, obtained after pregnancy. This TCR was recovered from a female donor with multiple sclerosis, enrolled in a pregnancy study. The chain joins TRBV7-6 to TRBJ1-4; unclear D gene. In nucleotides, the CDR3 is TGTGCCAGCAGCTACCGCGCGGGTCGGGGTGAAAAACTGTTTTTT. Its translation: CASSYRAGRGEKLFF.